The clone carrying this T cell receptor (beta chain) was picked up a small number of times. Its antigen is still unknown. This may come from a read error, since a much larger clone is one base off. The read falls 3 residues short of the CDR3 end, and the missing part is taken from the germline J gene. This entry belongs to a study of T cell clonality in common variable immunodeficiency. Findings and caveats of the study: The cause of increased CVID clonality remains unclear without subpopulation sequencing. CVID subjects shared fewer TCRbeta clones than healthy controls did.

CDR3 size: 15 residues. After removal of 1 base from V and 4 bases from J, the junction contained 7 bases not matched to a gene. CDR1 and CDR2 from the germline V gene are DFQATT and SNEGSKA (reference sequence). CVID and control samples used equivalent genomic DNA input. The protocol was immunoSEQ multiplex PCR, while the TCRdb copy is restricted to in-frame clones and leaves out a portion. The sample contains over 50,000 clones, none of them singletons. The sequence was obtained from a person between 18 and 70 years old in good health. Source material: peripheral blood mononuclear cells. The genes are TRBV20-1 and TRBJ2-3, with 8 bases identical to TRBD2. The sequenced part of the CDR3 DNA is TGCAGTGCTAGAGGGCGATCGGGAGGGGCAGATACG. Its translation is CSARGRSGGADT. The entire CDR3 protein reads CSARGRSGGADTQYF.